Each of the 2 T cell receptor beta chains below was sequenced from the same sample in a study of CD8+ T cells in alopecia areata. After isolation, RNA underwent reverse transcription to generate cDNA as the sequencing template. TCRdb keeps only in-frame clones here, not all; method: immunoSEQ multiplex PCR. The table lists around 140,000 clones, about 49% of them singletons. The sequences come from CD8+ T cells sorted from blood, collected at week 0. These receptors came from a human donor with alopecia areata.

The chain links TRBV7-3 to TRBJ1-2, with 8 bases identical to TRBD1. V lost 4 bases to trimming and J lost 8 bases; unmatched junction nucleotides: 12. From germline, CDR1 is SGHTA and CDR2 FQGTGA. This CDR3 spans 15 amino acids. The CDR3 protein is CASSSSDRAWGGYTF. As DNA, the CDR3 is TGTGCCAGCAGCTCATCGGACAGGGCCTGGGGCGGCTACACCTTC.

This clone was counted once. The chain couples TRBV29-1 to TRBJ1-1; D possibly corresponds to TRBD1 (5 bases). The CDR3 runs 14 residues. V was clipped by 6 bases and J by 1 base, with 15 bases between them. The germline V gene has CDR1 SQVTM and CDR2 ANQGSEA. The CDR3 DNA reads TGCAGCGTCCTCCGAGACAGCTCGAACACTGAAGCTTTCTTT. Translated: CSVLRDSSNTEAFF.